This TCR beta chain was identified during a study of neoadjuvant nivolumab and ipilimumab in lung cancer. Study conclusions and caveats: From pretherapy to surgery, tumor richness and clonality rose with dual therapy. TCR clonality did not significantly correlate with pathologic tumor regression. Resected-tumor TCR richness correlated positively with pretherapy blood richness.

The V gene's germline CDR1 is MNHEY and CDR2 SMNVEV (reference sequence). The J segment lost 0 bases and the V segment lost 4 bases, leaving 5 bases of the junction unmatched. The CDR3 covers 15 residues. Profiled with immunoSEQ multiplex PCR; TCRdb holds only in-frame clones, not every one. The sample holds around 30,000 clones; nearly 85% are singletons and the top ten take 4.5% to 5.5%. With regard to this clone: Its matching antigen is unknown.

The origin of this receptor is an adult with non-small cell lung cancer. V gene TRBV27 combines with J gene TRBJ2-7; 8 bases are shared with TRBD1. Material: tumor tissue, obtained after neoadjuvant nivolumab, alone or with ipilimumab, at or shortly before surgery. CDR3 residues: CASSWTGTSSYEQYF. As DNA, the CDR3 is TGTGCCAGCAGTTGGACAGGGACGAGCTCCTACGAGCAGTACTTC.